This entry is about one T cell receptor (beta chain). V lost 8 bases, J lost 5 bases, and 13 bases lay in between. Germline V gene lookup returns CDR1 MNHEY and CDR2 SVGAGI. The CDR3 extends over 13 amino acids. Authors' processing steps: Reference gene primers were amplified, and this amplification served to estimate nucleated cell counts. Using immunoSEQ multiplex PCR, the repertoire was profiled, and TCRdb retains in-frame clones only, with some absent. D and trimming come from the DNA, and the V and J calls and clone size come from that table. The sample has approximately 190,000 clones, 82% seen once. A Seattle source enrolled patients during active infection and followed them longitudinally. This specimen comes from a study of blood T cell repertoires in COVID-19. Overall study: Samples came from the United States, Italy and Spain, spanning acute and convalescent COVID-19. T cells, B-cell-depleted T cells, or PBMCs provided the cDNA or gDNA that served as material.

The sequencing sample was made of peripheral blood. This clonotype originated in a woman in her fifties or sixties with COVID-19, enrolled during active disease. The rearrangement uses TRBV6-5 and TRBJ1-5, with no clear D. CDR3: CASSVTRDQPQHF. CDR3 in DNA: TGTGCCAGCTCAGTGACGCGGGATCAGCCCCAGCATTTT.